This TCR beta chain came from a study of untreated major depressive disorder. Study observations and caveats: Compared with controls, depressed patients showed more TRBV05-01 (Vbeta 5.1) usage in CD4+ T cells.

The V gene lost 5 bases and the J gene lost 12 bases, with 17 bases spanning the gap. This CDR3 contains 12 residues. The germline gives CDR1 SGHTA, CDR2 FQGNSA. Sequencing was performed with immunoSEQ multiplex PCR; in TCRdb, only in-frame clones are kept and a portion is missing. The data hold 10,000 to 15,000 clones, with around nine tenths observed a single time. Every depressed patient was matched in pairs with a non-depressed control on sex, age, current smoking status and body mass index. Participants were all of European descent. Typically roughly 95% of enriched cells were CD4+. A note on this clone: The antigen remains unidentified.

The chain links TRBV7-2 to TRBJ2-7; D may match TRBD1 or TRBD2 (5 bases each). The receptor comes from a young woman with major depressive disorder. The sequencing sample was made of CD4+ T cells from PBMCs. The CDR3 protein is CASSPGPTARYF. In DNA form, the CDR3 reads TGTGCCAGCAGCCCGGGACCCACCGCACGGTACTTC. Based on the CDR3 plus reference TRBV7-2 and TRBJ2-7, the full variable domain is GAGVSQSPSNKVTEKGKDVELRCDPISGHTALYWYRQSLGQGLEFLIYFQGNSAPDKSGLPSDRFSAERTGGSVSTLTIQRTQQEDSAVYLCASSPGPTARYFGPGTRLTVT.